This is a list of T cell receptor beta chains from one sample in a study of T cell repertoires in cytomegalovirus infection. TCRdb re-called the reads with MiXCR, one entry per CDR3 protein. The table shows tens of thousands of distinct CDR3 sequences, with roughly a quarter occurring only once. Their recognized antigens are unknown. The source was CD8+ T cells from cultured PBMCs, collected from culture after CMV antigen stimulation. These receptors originate from a human donor in good health (CMV status not recorded). Some clones in this sample may be carry-over from other donors' samples. CDR3s include the opening cysteine and the closing phenylalanine or tryptophan. D genes are given only for firm matches. Clone size, where shown, is once, few, many, or a class for clones that have expanded.

d_gene: NA
j_gene: TRBJ2-2
abundance: NA
v_gene: TRBV3-1
CDR3nt: TGTGCCAGCAGAACCAACACCGGGGAGCTGTTTTTT
CDR3aa: CASRTNTGELFF

d_gene: TRBD1
j_gene: TRBJ1-1
abundance: NA
v_gene: TRBV14
CDR3nt: TGTGCCAGCAGCCCCTGGGACAGGACGAACACTGAAGCTTTCTTT
CDR3aa: CASSPWDRTNTEAFF

d_gene: NA
j_gene: TRBJ1-5
abundance: NA
v_gene: TRBV18
CDR3nt: TGTGCCAGCTCACGGGGGGATAATCAGCCCCAGCATTTT
CDR3aa: CASSRGDNQPQHF

d_gene: NA
j_gene: TRBJ1-4
abundance: many
v_gene: TRBV10-3
CDR3nt: TGTGCCATCAGTGACGAAGGGGATGAAAAACTGTTTTTT
CDR3aa: CAISDEGDEKLFF

d_gene: NA
j_gene: TRBJ2-1
abundance: many
v_gene: TRBV7-6
CDR3nt: TGTGCCAGCAGCAACCCCCGGACAGGGAGGGGTTACAATGAGCAGTTCTTC
CDR3aa: CASSNPRTGRGYNEQFF

d_gene: NA
j_gene: TRBJ2-1
abundance: NA
v_gene: TRBV6-1
CDR3nt: TGTGCCACTAGAAAGGGGGTCAATGAGCAGTTCTTC
CDR3aa: CATRKGVNEQFF

d_gene: TRBD2
j_gene: TRBJ2-7
abundance: few
v_gene: TRBV7-9
CDR3nt: TGTGCCAGCAGCTCCGGGACTAGCGTAGACGAGCAGTACTTC
CDR3aa: CASSSGTSVDEQYF

d_gene: NA
j_gene: TRBJ1-1
abundance: many
v_gene: TRBV11-2
CDR3nt: TGTGCCAGCAGCTTAGATTTAAGCATAGAAGCTTTCTTT
CDR3aa: CASSLDLSIEAFF

d_gene: TRBD1
j_gene: TRBJ1-2
abundance: NA
v_gene: TRBV20-1
CDR3nt: TGCAGTGCTAGAGATCGACAGGGGGCCTACTATGGCTACACCTTC
CDR3aa: CSARDRQGAYYGYTF

d_gene: TRBD1
j_gene: TRBJ1-4
abundance: NA
v_gene: TRBV20-1
CDR3nt: TGCAGTGCTAGAACGGACAGGGGGCGCGGTGAAAAACTGTTTTTT
CDR3aa: CSARTDRGRGEKLFF

d_gene: NA
j_gene: TRBJ2-1
abundance: many
v_gene: TRBV19
CDR3nt: TGTGCCAGTAGTTTTGGGGGCGTTGAGCAGTTCTTC
CDR3aa: CASSFGGVEQFF

d_gene: NA
j_gene: TRBJ2-7
abundance: medium-sized
v_gene: TRBV29-1
CDR3nt: TGCAGCGTCTCAACGGGGGAGGACCTCTACGAGCAGTACTTC
CDR3aa: CSVSTGEDLYEQYF

d_gene: NA
j_gene: TRBJ2-6
abundance: NA
v_gene: TRBV30
CDR3nt: TGTGCCTGGAGCCTCGACAGCTCTGGGGCCAACGTCCTGACTTTC
CDR3aa: CAWSLDSSGANVLTF

d_gene: NA
j_gene: TRBJ1-1
abundance: many
v_gene: TRBV5-6
CDR3nt: TGTGCCAGCAGCTTGGATACAGCCAACGCTGAAGCTTTCTTT
CDR3aa: CASSLDTANAEAFF

d_gene: TRBD1
j_gene: TRBJ1-5
abundance: NA
v_gene: TRBV9
CDR3nt: TGTGCCAGCAGCGTCGGGACAGGGGGCTATCAGCCCCAGCATTTT
CDR3aa: CASSVGTGGYQPQHF

d_gene: NA
j_gene: TRBJ1-1
abundance: few
v_gene: TRBV10-3
CDR3nt: TGTGCCATCAGTGAATTTTTGGAGGCTGAAGCTTTCTTT
CDR3aa: CAISEFLEAEAFF

d_gene: TRBD2
j_gene: TRBJ2-3
abundance: NA
v_gene: TRBV19
CDR3nt: TGTGCCAGTAGCGAGCCCCCGACTAGCGGCTACACAGATACGCAGTATTTT
CDR3aa: CASSEPPTSGYTDTQYF

d_gene: NA
j_gene: TRBJ2-5
abundance: NA
v_gene: TRBV5-6
CDR3nt: TGTGCCAGCAGCAGAGGGCCCGTGGACATTCTGGAGACCCAGTACTTC
CDR3aa: CASSRGPVDILETQYF

d_gene: TRBD1
j_gene: TRBJ1-1
abundance: NA
v_gene: TRBV19
CDR3nt: TGTGCCAGTAGATCTACGAGGGGGCTGGAGACTGAAGCTTTCTTT
CDR3aa: CASRSTRGLETEAFF

d_gene: NA
j_gene: TRBJ2-2
abundance: NA
v_gene: TRBV7-8
CDR3nt: TGTGCCAGCAGCTTAGGAGGACAGAACACCGGGGAGCTGTTTTTT
CDR3aa: CASSLGGQNTGELFF

d_gene: NA
j_gene: TRBJ2-3
abundance: many
v_gene: TRBV7-2
CDR3nt: TGTGCCAGTCCTTCTGGGTATTTT
CDR3aa: CASPSGYF

d_gene: NA
j_gene: TRBJ2-7
abundance: few
v_gene: TRBV19
CDR3nt: TGTGCCAGTAGTATGAATGAAGAGCAGTACTTC
CDR3aa: CASSMNEEQYF

d_gene: NA
j_gene: TRBJ2-5
abundance: NA
v_gene: TRBV11-2
CDR3nt: TGTGCCAGCAGCTTAGGAGGAGGGGTCGGAGAGACCCAGTACTTC
CDR3aa: CASSLGGGVGETQYF

d_gene: TRBD2
j_gene: TRBJ2-1
abundance: many
v_gene: TRBV7-2
CDR3nt: TGTGCCAGCAGCTCCTACTCGGGCGGGAGAAGGGTTGAGCAGTTCTTC
CDR3aa: CASSSYSGGRRVEQFF

d_gene: NA
j_gene: TRBJ1-2
abundance: NA
v_gene: TRBV5-1
CDR3nt: TGCGCCAGCAGCTTGGTATCGGGGGCCGTGTTCTATGGCTACACCTTC
CDR3aa: CASSLVSGAVFYGYTF

d_gene: TRBD1
j_gene: TRBJ1-2
abundance: NA
v_gene: TRBV5-1
CDR3nt: TGCGCCAGCAGCTTGACAGGACAGGTCTATGGCTACACCTTC
CDR3aa: CASSLTGQVYGYTF

d_gene: TRBD2
j_gene: TRBJ2-1
abundance: many
v_gene: TRBV4-3
CDR3nt: TGCGCCAGCAGCCAGAACATACTAGCGGGGGAGCTCAATGAGCAGTTCTTC
CDR3aa: CASSQNILAGELNEQFF

d_gene: NA
j_gene: TRBJ2-5
abundance: many
v_gene: TRBV27
CDR3nt: TGTGCCAGCAGTTTTCTAGGGAGTCTGGAGACCCAGTACTTC
CDR3aa: CASSFLGSLETQYF

d_gene: TRBD2
j_gene: TRBJ2-7
abundance: few
v_gene: TRBV27
CDR3nt: TGTGCCAGCAGGGGGCCGGGAGGAGTGGAGCAGTACTTC
CDR3aa: CASRGPGGVEQYF

d_gene: NA
j_gene: TRBJ1-4
abundance: NA
v_gene: TRBV6-2/TRBV6-3
CDR3nt: TGTGCCAGCAGCCCGCATACCGAAAAACTGTTTTTT
CDR3aa: CASSPHTEKLFF

d_gene: NA
j_gene: TRBJ2-3
abundance: once
v_gene: TRBV18
CDR3nt: TGTGCCAGCTCACCAGAGGAGCTTAGCACAGATACGCAGTATTTT
CDR3aa: CASSPEELSTDTQYF

d_gene: NA
j_gene: TRBJ2-1
abundance: few
v_gene: TRBV6-5
CDR3nt: TGTGCCAGCAGTTACTCGACGGCTGATGAGCAGTTCTTC
CDR3aa: CASSYSTADEQFF

d_gene: TRBD2
j_gene: TRBJ2-1
abundance: NA
v_gene: TRBV7-3
CDR3nt: TGTGCCAGCAGCCCCCGCTCCGGGGGGGCCAGTAATGAGCAGTTCTTC
CDR3aa: CASSPRSGGASNEQFF

d_gene: TRBD1
j_gene: TRBJ1-1
abundance: many
v_gene: TRBV29-1
CDR3nt: TGCAGCGGGGGGACAGGGCGGAACACTGAAGCTTTCTTT
CDR3aa: CSGGTGRNTEAFF

d_gene: NA
j_gene: TRBJ1-2
abundance: few
v_gene: TRBV7-9
CDR3nt: TGTGCCGACGGGGGCCTAGGCTATGGCTACACCTTC
CDR3aa: CADGGLGYGYTF

d_gene: NA
j_gene: TRBJ1-2
abundance: many
v_gene: TRBV6-2/TRBV6-3
CDR3nt: TGTGCCAGCAGGGCATCGGTTACTAACTATGGCTACACCTTC
CDR3aa: CASRASVTNYGYTF

d_gene: TRBD2
j_gene: TRBJ2-3
abundance: few
v_gene: TRBV9
CDR3nt: TGTGCCAGCAGCGTAATCAATAGCGGGGACACAGATACGCAGTATTTT
CDR3aa: CASSVINSGDTDTQYF

d_gene: TRBD1
j_gene: TRBJ2-7
abundance: many
v_gene: TRBV12-3/TRBV12-4
CDR3nt: TGTGCCAGCAGTCCCGGGACAGGGTCGTCCTACGAGCAGTACTTC
CDR3aa: CASSPGTGSSYEQYF

d_gene: TRBD1
j_gene: TRBJ1-4
abundance: NA
v_gene: TRBV5-1
CDR3nt: TGCGCCAGCAAAGGACAGGGGACAAATGAAAAACTGTTTTTT
CDR3aa: CASKGQGTNEKLFF

d_gene: TRBD1
j_gene: TRBJ1-2
abundance: many
v_gene: TRBV7-2
CDR3nt: TGTGCCAGCAGCTTAGATTGGACAGGGAATAGCGGCTACACCTTC
CDR3aa: CASSLDWTGNSGYTF

d_gene: TRBD1
j_gene: TRBJ1-1
abundance: NA
v_gene: TRBV11-2
CDR3nt: TGTGCCAGCAGCGGAAGGACAGGTTGGGACACTGAAGCTTTCTTT
CDR3aa: CASSGRTGWDTEAFF

d_gene: NA
j_gene: TRBJ1-2
abundance: many
v_gene: TRBV7-2
CDR3nt: TGTGCCAGCAGCCTCCCCGGTCAGACCTATGGCTACACCTTC
CDR3aa: CASSLPGQTYGYTF

d_gene: NA
j_gene: TRBJ2-4
abundance: NA
v_gene: TRBV5-1
CDR3nt: TGCGCCAGCAGCTTGGCTGGGGACATTCAGTACTTC
CDR3aa: CASSLAGDIQYF

d_gene: NA
j_gene: TRBJ2-3
abundance: NA
v_gene: TRBV2
CDR3nt: TGTGCCAGCATACCCCGGACTAGCACAGATACGCAGTATTTT
CDR3aa: CASIPRTSTDTQYF

d_gene: TRBD1
j_gene: TRBJ2-7
abundance: once
v_gene: TRBV2
CDR3nt: TGTGCCAGCAGTGAACCGGGACAGGGTAACTCCTACGAGCAGTACTTC
CDR3aa: CASSEPGQGNSYEQYF

d_gene: TRBD2
j_gene: TRBJ2-1
abundance: many
v_gene: TRBV7-9
CDR3nt: TGTGCCAGCAGGGGGACTAGAGGCCATGAGCAGTTCTTC
CDR3aa: CASRGTRGHEQFF

d_gene: NA
j_gene: TRBJ1-1
abundance: once
v_gene: TRBV6-5
CDR3nt: TGTGCCAGCTGTGGGGAGCAGAACACTGAAGCTTTCTTT
CDR3aa: CASCGEQNTEAFF

d_gene: NA
j_gene: TRBJ2-4
abundance: many
v_gene: TRBV7-9
CDR3nt: TGTGCCAGCAGCATCCCGGGGGAAAGTGACATTCAGTACTTC
CDR3aa: CASSIPGESDIQYF

d_gene: NA
j_gene: TRBJ1-5
abundance: few
v_gene: TRBV12-3/TRBV12-4
CDR3nt: TGTGCCAGCAGTTCCTTGGGGTCTCCAAAGCCCCAGCATTTT
CDR3aa: CASSSLGSPKPQHF

d_gene: NA
j_gene: TRBJ2-5
abundance: NA
v_gene: TRBV5-1
CDR3nt: TGCGCCAGCAGCTTGAGTAGGCGGACAGAAGAGACCCAGTACTTC
CDR3aa: CASSLSRRTEETQYF

d_gene: TRBD2
j_gene: TRBJ2-3
abundance: NA
v_gene: TRBV6-1
CDR3nt: TGTGCCAGCAGTCCAGGACTAGCGGGAGTAATTAGAGATACGCAGTATTTT
CDR3aa: CASSPGLAGVIRDTQYF

d_gene: TRBD1
j_gene: TRBJ1-4
abundance: many
v_gene: TRBV7-2
CDR3nt: TGTGCCAGCAGCCAACGAGGGGTAGGGGGCTCCCAAAAACTGTTTTTT
CDR3aa: CASSQRGVGGSQKLFF

d_gene: NA
j_gene: TRBJ1-1
abundance: many
v_gene: TRBV6-2/TRBV6-3
CDR3nt: TGTGCCAGCAGTTACCGGGTGACAGTGAGTAGAACTGAAGCTTTCTTT
CDR3aa: CASSYRVTVSRTEAFF

d_gene: NA
j_gene: TRBJ2-5
abundance: NA
v_gene: TRBV19
CDR3nt: TGTGCCAGTAGTATAGCCTGGGGACCTATTCGCCAAGAGACCCAGTACTTC
CDR3aa: CASSIAWGPIRQETQYF